The TCR beta chain described here comes from a study of T cells in narcolepsy. In the study overall: Healthy controls were enrolled alongside patients with narcolepsy type 1 or type 2.

Of note for this clone: The antigen is not known.

Sequencing used immunoSEQ multiplex PCR; TCRdb keeps in-frame clones, though not all of them. The sample contains over 25,000 clones, under 85% of which appear only once. CDR3 length: 15 amino acids. The V gene's germline CDR1 is SGHTS and CDR2 YDEGEE. The ends were cut back, 0 bases at V and 4 bases at J, with 11 bases in the middle. Points from the study as a whole: Blood of same and different patients, but not healthy controls, reportedly held recurring autoreactive clonotypes. No autoreactive T cell clone sequences appeared in some memory CD4+ repertoires.

The clonotype was recovered from a human donor in good health. What was sequenced was memory (CD45RA-) CD4+ T cells from blood. The chain is built from TRBV5-8 and TRBJ2-1; D is perhaps TRBD2 (6 bases). The CDR3 sequence is CASSLGGLSYNEQFF. The CDR3 DNA reads as TGTGCCAGCAGCTTGGGGGGACTGTCGTACAATGAGCAGTTCTTC.